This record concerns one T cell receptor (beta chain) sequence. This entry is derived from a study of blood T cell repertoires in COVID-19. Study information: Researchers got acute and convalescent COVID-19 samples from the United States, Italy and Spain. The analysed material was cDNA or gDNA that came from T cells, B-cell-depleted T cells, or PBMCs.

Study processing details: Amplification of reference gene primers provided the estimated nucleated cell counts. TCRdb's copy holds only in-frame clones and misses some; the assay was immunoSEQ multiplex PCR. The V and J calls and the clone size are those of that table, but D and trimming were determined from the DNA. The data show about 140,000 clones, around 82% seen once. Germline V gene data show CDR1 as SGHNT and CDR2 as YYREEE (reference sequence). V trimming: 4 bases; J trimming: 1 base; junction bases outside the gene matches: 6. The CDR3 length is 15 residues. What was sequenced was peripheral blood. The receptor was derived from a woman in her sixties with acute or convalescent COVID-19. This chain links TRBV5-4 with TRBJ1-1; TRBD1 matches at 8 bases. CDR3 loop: CASSQRQGTNTEAFF. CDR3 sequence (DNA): TGTGCCAGCAGCCAACGACAGGGGACGAACACTGAAGCTTTCTTT.